The 22 T cell receptor beta chains listed next were all sequenced from one sample in a study of blood T cell repertoires in COVID-19. TCRdb keeps only in-frame clones here, not all; method: immunoSEQ multiplex PCR. The profile shows roughly 80,000 clones, roughly 86% of them singletons. Sequencing input: peripheral blood. Source of these receptors: a human donor in a cohort sampled during active COVID-19.

The genes are TRBV5-1 and TRBJ2-5; D possibly corresponds to TRBD1 (6 bases). The CDR3 runs 15 residues. Trimming left V 1 base short and J 2 bases short, with 12 bases between. The germline V gene encodes CDR1 SGHRS and CDR2 YFSETQ. CDR3 sequence: CASSLTGTPQETQYF. The CDR3 DNA is TGCGCCAGCAGCTTGACAGGGACCCCACAAGAGACCCAGTACTTC.

The chain joins TRBV19 to TRBJ2-2, with D perhaps matching TRBD1 (6 bases). V was cut by 9 bases and J by 7 bases, with 18 bases left in between. The CDR3 consists of 14 residues. CDR1 is LNHDA, CDR2 SQIVND, per germline (reference sequence). The CDR3 loop is CASHTGLRIGELFF. For the CDR3, the DNA is TGTGCCAGCCACACAGGGCTTCGGATCGGGGAGCTGTTTTTT.

The CDR3 sequence is CASSPKLDRLDGYTF. Here the CDR3 DNA reads TGTGCCAGCAGTCCCAAATTGGACAGGTTAGATGGCTACACCTTC. The chain employs TRBV14 and TRBJ1-2, with 7 bases identical to TRBD1. In germline, CDR1 is SGHDN, CDR2 FVKESK. This CDR3 comprises 15 residues. V lost 6 bases to trimming and J lost 6 bases; unmatched junction nucleotides: 13.

This clone was seen just once. This sequence joins TRBV18 and TRBJ2-1; TRBD2 matches at 7 bases. Losses at the gene ends were 4 bases for V and 5 bases for J; bases not matched to a gene: 11. Germline-derived CDR1 and CDR2 are KGHSH and LQKENI. The CDR3 is 16 residues long. The CDR3 coding sequence is TGTGCCAGCTCACAACCGTGGGGAGGGAGTCACAATGAGCAGTTCTTC. Residues: CASSQPWGGSHNEQFF.

The rearrangement joins TRBV19 to TRBJ1-5; possibly TRBD1 for D (5 bases). This CDR3 has 16 amino acids. Germline CDR1 and CDR2: LNHDA and SQIVND (reference sequence). The V end was cut by 7 bases, the J end by 5 bases, with 21 bases between. CDR3 sequence (DNA): TGTGCCAGTAATAGCCCGACAGTATTTTGGGATCAGCCCCAGCATTTT. The encoded protein is CASNSPTVFWDQPQHF.

This clone was observed a single time. CDR3 in amino acids: CASRSGGSGRNEQFF. The CDR3 DNA is TGTGCCAGCAGGTCAGGAGGGTCGGGAAGGAATGAGCAGTTCTTC. The chain employs TRBV6-5 and TRBJ2-1; possible D gene TRBD2, 6 bases. This CDR3 has 15 residues. Trimming stripped 6 bases from V and 7 bases from J, with 19 bases between. Germline lookup yields CDR1 MNHEY and CDR2 SVGAGI.

This clone is labeled medium-sized. The chain uses TRBV7-2 and TRBJ1-5; 9 bases are shared with TRBD1. Germline V gene sequence: CDR1 SGHTA, CDR2 FQGNSA. The V and J ends lost 4 bases and 8 bases, in that order; junction bases with no gene match: 6. This CDR3 comprises 14 residues. In nucleotides, the CDR3 is TGTGCCAGCAGCTCGGACAGGGGAATCGAGCCCCAGCATTTT. This sequence encodes CASSSDRGIEPQHF.

The chain couples TRBV18 to TRBJ2-7; 10 bases map to TRBD2. CDR1 KGHSH and CDR2 LQKENI come from the germline V gene. The V segment lost 2 bases and the J segment 0 bases; nucleotides outside the gene matches: 1. CDR3 size: 15 residues. CDR3 amino acids: CASSPRTSGSYEQYF. The CDR3 region has the DNA TGTGCCAGCTCACCAAGGACTAGCGGCTCCTACGAGCAGTACTTC.

This clone appeared a single time. The chain recombines TRBV5-1 with TRBJ2-1, with unresolved D. The length of the CDR3 is 12 residues. Trimming pared 5 bases from V and 3 bases from J, leaving 6 bases between. The germline gives CDR1 SGHRS, CDR2 YFSETQ. CDR3 loop: CASSRSYNEQFF. Written as DNA, the CDR3 is TGCGCCAGCAGTAGAAGCTACAATGAGCAGTTCTTC.

This sequence joins TRBV6-2 or TRBV6-3 and TRBJ2-7; D is perhaps TRBD2 (6 bases). V lost 0 bases and J lost 3, with 12 bases in between. CDR3 size: 15 residues. The germline CDR1 and CDR2 sequences are MNHEY and SVGEGT. Written as DNA, the CDR3 is TGTGCCAGCAGTTACTCGAAGCGGGCCGGCTACGAGCAGTACTTC. Amino acid sequence: CASSYSKRAGYEQYF.

This chain's CDR3 is CASSPGTSGGAGPTDTQYF. The CDR3 DNA reads as TGTGCCAGCAGCCCAGGGACTAGCGGGGGGGCAGGGCCTACAGATACGCAGTATTTT. The gene calls are TRBV11-3 and TRBJ2-3, with 16 bases fitting TRBD2. The CDR3 consists of 19 residues. V lost 5 bases to trimming and J lost 3 bases; unmatched junction nucleotides: 11. The germline V gene has CDR1 SGHNT and CDR2 YENEEA.

The rearrangement links TRBV23-1 to TRBJ1-6, with D possibly TRBD1 on 6 matching bases. TRBV23-1 is an open reading frame whose function is uncertain. The CDR3 is made up of 15 amino acids. V was cut by 8 bases and J by 9 bases, with 20 bases left in between. The CDR3 DNA reads TGCGCCAGCCCCGGGCGGGGGGGCACGGGTTCACCCCTCCACTTT. This encodes CASPGRGGTGSPLHF.

This sequence joins TRBV5-1 and TRBJ2-5, with D unresolved. This CDR3 has 13 residues. Germline V gene data show CDR1 as SGHRS and CDR2 as YFSETQ. Trimming removed 2 bases from V and 1 base from J, with 6 bases in between. This chain's CDR3 is CASSFRVQETQYF. As DNA, the CDR3 is TGCGCCAGCAGCTTTCGGGTCCAAGAGACCCAGTACTTC.

The V gene is TRBV2, the J gene TRBJ2-1; 7 nucleotides align to TRBD2. J was trimmed by 0 bases and V by 4 bases; bases with no gene match: 9. Looked up from germline, CDR1 is SNHLY and CDR2 is FYNNEI. The CDR3 is 17 residues long. CDR3 residues: CASSAPGLSFSYNEQFF. CDR3 nucleotides: TGTGCCAGCAGTGCCCCGGGACTATCCTTCTCCTACAATGAGCAGTTCTTC.

This chain links TRBV19 with TRBJ2-7; 9 nucleotides agree with TRBD2. Germline V gene data show CDR1 as LNHDA and CDR2 as SQIVND (reference sequence). This CDR3 has 14 amino acids. The V segment lost 7 bases and the J segment 2 bases; nucleotides outside the gene matches: 6. The CDR3: CASTPTSGPYEQYF. The CDR3 DNA follows: TGTGCCAGTACTCCGACTAGCGGCCCCTACGAGCAGTACTTC.

The V gene is TRBV7-9, the J gene TRBJ2-5; possible D gene TRBD2, 6 bases. V lost 5 bases to trimming and J lost 5 bases, with 21 bases between them. This CDR3 is 16 amino acids long. CDR1 SEHNR and CDR2 FQNEAQ come from the germline V gene (reference sequence). CDR3 bases: TGTGCCAGCAGCGAACCCCGGGACTCGGGTGGTGAGACCCAGTACTTC. It is translated as CASSEPRDSGGETQYF. Variable domain in full (rest from reference TRBV7-9 and TRBJ2-5): DTGVSQNPRHKITKRGQNVTFRCDPISEHNRLYWYRQTLGQGPEFLTYFQNEAQLEKSRLLSDRFSAERPKGSFSTLEIQRTEQGDSAMYLCASSEPRDSGGETQYFGPGTRLLVL.

The chain carries TRBV7-8 and TRBJ1-5; 11 bases are a match to TRBD1. The CDR3 totals 15 residues. Germline V gene data show CDR1 as SGHVS and CDR2 as FQNEAQ. The J segment lost 6 bases and the V segment lost 0 bases, leaving 1 base of the junction unmatched. CDR3 residues: CASSLAGQGGQPQHF. The CDR3 bases are TGTGCCAGCAGCTTAGCGGGACAGGGGGGTCAGCCCCAGCATTTT.

This sequence joins TRBV3-1 (or the pseudogene TRBV3-2) and TRBJ1-2, with a possible D match to TRBD1 (6 bases). This CDR3 spans 14 amino acids. V lost 4 bases and J 4 bases, leaving 13 bases between the germline ends. The germline CDR1 and CDR2 sequences are LGHDT and YNNKEL (reference sequence). The chain's CDR3 is CASSLFGGAYGYTF. DNA for the CDR3: TGTGCCAGCAGCCTTTTTGGGGGGGCCTATGGCTACACCTTC.

This clone was counted only a few times. CDR3 nucleotide sequence: TGTGCCAGCAGTGAAGCGCTAGGGGCTGGAAACACCATATATTTT. Translated, it gives CASSEALGAGNTIYF. The chain carries TRBV6-1 and TRBJ1-3, with a tentative D call TRBD1 (5 bases). The CDR3 runs to 15 residues. Trimming left V 0 bases short and J 2 bases short, with 8 bases between. Germline CDR1 and CDR2: MNHNS and SASEGT.

The chain uses TRBV28 and TRBJ1-6, with 12 bases fitting TRBD1. V lost 6 bases and J lost 9; bases outside the gene matches: 3. The CDR3 spans 14 residues. Per the germline V gene, CDR1 is MDHEN and CDR2 is SYDVKM. CDR3 bases: TGTGCCAGCAGGGGACAGGGGGCGACTTCACCCCTCCACTTT. Amino acid sequence: CASRGQGATSPLHF.

The genes are TRBV28 and TRBJ2-3; TRBD2 matches 10 bases. Per germline, CDR1 MDHEN and CDR2 SYDVKM. The junction had 16 bases not matched to a gene; V was cut back by 7 bases and J by 6 bases. There are 17 residues in the CDR3. In DNA form, the CDR3 reads TGTGCCAGCACCCATCCGCCGGCTAGCGGGGGATTCGATACGCAGTATTTT. Translating it yields CASTHPPASGGFDTQYF.

This chain links TRBV3-1 (or the pseudogene TRBV3-2) with TRBJ1-1; D unclear. Germline V gives CDR1 LGHDT, CDR2 YNNKEL (reference sequence). The CDR3 is 14 amino acids. The V end was cut by 0 bases, the J end by 11 bases, with 16 bases between. The CDR3 reads CASSQDISGTGAFF. Here the CDR3 DNA reads TGTGCCAGCAGCCAAGACATATCCGGAACGGGGGCTTTCTTT.